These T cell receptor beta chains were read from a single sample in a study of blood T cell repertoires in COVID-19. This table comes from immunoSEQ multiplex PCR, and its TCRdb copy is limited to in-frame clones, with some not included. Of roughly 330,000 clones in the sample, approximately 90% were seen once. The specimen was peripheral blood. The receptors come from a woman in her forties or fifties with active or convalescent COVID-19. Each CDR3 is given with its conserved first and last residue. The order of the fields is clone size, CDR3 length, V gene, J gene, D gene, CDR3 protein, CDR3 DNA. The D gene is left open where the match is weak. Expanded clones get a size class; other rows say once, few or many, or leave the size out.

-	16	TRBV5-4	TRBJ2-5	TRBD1	CASSWGSGGGKETQYF	TGTGCCAGCAGCTGGGGTTCAGGGGGCGGGAAAGAGACCCAGTACTTC
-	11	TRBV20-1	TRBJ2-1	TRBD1	CRGTGDNEQFF	TGCAGGGGGACAGGGGACAATGAGCAGTTCTTC
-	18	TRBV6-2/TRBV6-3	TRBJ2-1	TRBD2	CASSTSRLAGDSYNEQFF	TGTGCCAGCAGTACCTCGAGACTAGCGGGAGACTCCTACAATGAGCAGTTCTTC
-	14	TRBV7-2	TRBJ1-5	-	CASSSWDNNQPQHF	TGTGCCAGCAGCTCTTGGGACAACAATCAGCCCCAGCATTTT
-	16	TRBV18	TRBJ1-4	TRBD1	CASSYGTGGNNEKLFF	TGTGCCAGCTCCTACGGGACAGGGGGCAATAATGAAAAACTGTTTTTT
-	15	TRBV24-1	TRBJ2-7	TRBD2	CATSDSLAGPLGQYF	TGTGCCACCAGTGATTCCCTAGCGGGCCCCCTGGGGCAGTACTTC
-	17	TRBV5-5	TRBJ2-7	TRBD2	CASSLGSGGPSSYEQYF	TGTGCCAGCAGCTTGGGTAGCGGGGGGCCTTCCTCCTACGAGCAGTACTTC
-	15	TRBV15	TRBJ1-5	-	CATSGWTRGNQPQHF	TGTGCCACCAGCGGATGGACAAGGGGCAATCAGCCCCAGCATTTT
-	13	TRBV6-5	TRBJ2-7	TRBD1	CASTQQGGNEQYF	TGTGCCAGCACCCAACAGGGGGGAAACGAGCAGTACTTC
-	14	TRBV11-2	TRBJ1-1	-	CASSLGDRNTEAFF	TGTGCCAGCAGCTTAGGAGACAGGAACACTGAAGCTTTCTTT
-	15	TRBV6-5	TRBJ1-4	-	CASSYSGGRTEKLFF	TGTGCCAGCAGTTACTCCGGGGGGAGAACCGAAAAACTGTTTTTT
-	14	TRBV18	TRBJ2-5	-	CASSPPGRGETQYF	TGTGCCAGCTCACCACCAGGGAGAGGGGAGACCCAGTACTTC
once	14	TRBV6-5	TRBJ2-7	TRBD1	CASRRGTVAYEQYF	TGTGCCAGCAGGAGAGGGACAGTAGCCTACGAGCAGTACTTC
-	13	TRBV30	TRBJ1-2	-	CAWSLIGDEGYTF	TGTGCCTGGAGTCTCATAGGGGATGAGGGCTACACCTTC
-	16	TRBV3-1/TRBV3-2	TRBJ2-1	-	CASSSPVGFSYNEQFF	TGTGCCAGCAGCTCCCCAGTGGGCTTTTCCTACAATGAGCAGTTCTTC
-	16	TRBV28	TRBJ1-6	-	CASSDKWGLYNSPLHF	TGTGCCAGCAGTGACAAATGGGGCCTGTATAATTCACCCCTCCACTTT
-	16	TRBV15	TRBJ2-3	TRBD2	CATSRGLAGSTDTQYF	TGTGCCACCAGCAGGGGACTAGCGGGAAGCACAGATACGCAGTATTTT
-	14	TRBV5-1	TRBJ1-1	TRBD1	CASTPRGLDTEAFF	TGCGCCAGCACCCCCAGGGGGCTCGACACTGAAGCTTTCTTT
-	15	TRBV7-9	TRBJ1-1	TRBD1	CASSLATGQNTEAFF	TGTGCCAGCAGCTTAGCGACAGGGCAGAACACTGAAGCTTTCTTT
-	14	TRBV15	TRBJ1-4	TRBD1	CATSKGQGNEKLFF	TGTGCCACCAGCAAGGGACAGGGGAACGAAAAACTGTTTTTT
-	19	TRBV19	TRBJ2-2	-	CASSIAPGTRMKNTGELFF	TGTGCCAGTAGTATAGCCCCAGGGACACGGATGAAAAACACCGGGGAGCTGTTTTTT
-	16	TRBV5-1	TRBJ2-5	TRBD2	CASSLGGGARQETQYF	TGCGCCAGCAGCTTGGGCGGGGGGGCTCGCCAAGAGACCCAGTACTTC
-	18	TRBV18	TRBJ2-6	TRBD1	CASSPTGQGASGANVLTF	TGTGCCAGCAGCCCCACGGGACAGGGGGCCTCTGGGGCCAACGTCCTGACTTTC
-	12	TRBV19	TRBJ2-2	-	CASRDSAGELFF	TGTGCCAGTCGGGACTCCGCCGGGGAGCTGTTTTTT
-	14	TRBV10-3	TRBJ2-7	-	CAIKFDGSSYEQYF	TGTGCCATCAAATTTGACGGGAGCTCCTACGAGCAGTACTTC